This is a list of T cell receptor beta chains from one sample in a study of blood T cell repertoires in COVID-19. Sequencing was performed with immunoSEQ multiplex PCR; in TCRdb, only in-frame clones are kept and a portion is missing. The table shows some 100,000 clones, with around 92% occurring only once. Sequenced: peripheral blood. Receptor source: a man aged 50 to 60 with active COVID-19. Each CDR3 is given with its conserved first and last residue. D genes are given only for firm matches.

v_call,cdr3_length,d_call,j_call,cdr3_aa,cdr3_nt
TRBV15,14,TRBD1,TRBJ1-4,CATGYRGGGEKLFF,TGTGCCACCGGATACAGGGGCGGTGGCGAAAAACTGTTTTTT
TRBV29-1,12,TRBD1,TRBJ1-1,CSVSQGAREAFF,TGCAGCGTTTCTCAGGGGGCGAGGGAAGCTTTCTTT
TRBV30,13,-,TRBJ1-5,CAWSVLSNQPQHF,TGTGCCTGGAGTGTACTTAGCAATCAGCCCCAGCATTTT
TRBV28,15,TRBD2,TRBJ2-3,CASSQGLPSTDTQYF,TGTGCCAGCTCGCAGGGACTACCCTCCACAGATACGCAGTATTTT
TRBV12-3/TRBV12-4,13,-,TRBJ1-2,CASSPQGNYGYTF,TGTGCCAGCAGCCCCCAGGGGAACTATGGCTACACCTTC
TRBV28,15,TRBD2,TRBJ2-1,CASSPRGAGTNEQFF,TGTGCCAGCAGTCCCCGGGGAGCGGGGACCAATGAGCAGTTCTTC
TRBV5-6,15,TRBD1,TRBJ2-2,CASGGTGGLVGELFF,TGTGCCAGCGGAGGGACAGGGGGCTTGGTCGGGGAGCTGTTTTTT
TRBV6-1,16,TRBD1,TRBJ1-5,CASSGSTSTGAQPQHF,TGTGCCAGCAGTGGGTCAACATCGACAGGGGCTCAGCCCCAGCATTTT
TRBV14,16,-,TRBJ1-3,CASSPLERGSGNTIYF,TGTGCCAGCAGCCCACTGGAGCGGGGCTCTGGAAACACCATATATTTT
TRBV6-5,12,-,TRBJ1-1,CAGGQRNTEAFF,TGTGCCGGAGGACAGCGTAACACTGAAGCTTTCTTT
TRBV3-1/TRBV3-2,14,-,TRBJ1-1,CASSQGGQGIEAFF,TGTGCCAGCAGCCAGGGAGGGCAGGGGATCGAAGCTTTCTTT
TRBV3-1/TRBV3-2,15,TRBD1,TRBJ1-1,CASSGTNRGNTEAFF,TGTGCCAGCAGCGGTACCAACAGGGGGAACACTGAAGCTTTCTTT
TRBV6-5,14,-,TRBJ1-1,CASSYTRTTTEAFF,TGTGCCAGCAGTTACACCCGGACAACCACTGAAGCTTTCTTT
TRBV18,14,-,TRBJ1-1,CASSPNGGNTEAFF,TGTGCCAGCTCACCTAATGGCGGGAACACTGAAGCTTTCTTT